These 15 T cell receptor beta chains share one sample of origin, sequenced in a study of blood T cell repertoires in COVID-19. The assay was immunoSEQ multiplex PCR, and TCRdb's table has in-frame clones only and misses some. The table shows roughly 230,000 clones, with approximately 89% occurring only once. The sequencing input was PBMCs or T cells enriched from blood (not recorded which). Every receptor here comes from a woman in her 30s with acute COVID-19.

V usage is TRBV6-5 and J usage is TRBJ2-2; 7 nucleotides match TRBD1. Per germline, CDR1 MNHEY and CDR2 SVGAGI. V was clipped by 5 bases and J by 6 bases; unmatched bases: 9. The CDR3 length is 15 residues. CDR3 DNA: TGTGCCAGCAGTCGCAAAGACAGGGCGGCCGGGGAGCTGTTTTTT. Translating gives CASSRKDRAAGELFF.

The J gene is TRBJ1-1, the V gene TRBV5-4; 8 nucleotides match TRBD1. Unmatched junction bases numbered 3, after V lost 0 bases and J lost 11 bases. Germline-derived CDR1 and CDR2 are SGHNT and YYREEE (reference sequence). There are 12 residues in the CDR3. The CDR3 DNA follows: TGTGCCAGCAGCTTGGCGGGACAGGAGGCTTTCTTT. The encoded protein is CASSLAGQEAFF.

This clone was seen just once. The chain employs TRBV30 and TRBJ1-5; 10 bases match TRBD1. The length of the CDR3 is 13 residues. Germline V CDR1 and CDR2: GTSNPN, SVGIG (reference sequence). V was clipped by 2 bases and J by 6 bases; unmatched bases: 1. CDR3 in amino acids: CAWSRDRGQPQHF. DNA for the CDR3: TGTGCCTGGAGTCGGGACAGGGGTCAGCCCCAGCATTTT.

The J gene is TRBJ1-1, the V gene TRBV2, with D possibly being TRBD1 (5 bases). Per germline, CDR1 SNHLY and CDR2 FYNNEI. This CDR3 is 13 amino acids long. V lost 7 bases and J lost 1, with 10 bases in between. This CDR3 reads CASNRGKNTEAFF. As DNA, the CDR3 is TGTGCCAGCAATAGGGGTAAGAACACTGAAGCTTTCTTT.

The gene calls are TRBV4-3 and TRBJ2-1, with 9 nucleotides matching TRBD2. Germline CDR1 and CDR2: LGHNA and YSLEER. The CDR3 sequence is 14 residues long. J was trimmed by 8 bases and V by 0 bases; bases with no gene match: 2. The CDR3 DNA reads TGCGCCAGCAGCCAAGATGGGACTAGCTATGAGCAGTTCTTC. Translation: CASSQDGTSYEQFF.

This CDR3 is CASSGARGDYGYTF. CDR3 sequence (DNA): TGTGCCAGCAGCGGCGCCAGGGGCGACTATGGCTACACCTTC. V is TRBV9 and J is TRBJ1-2; TRBD1 might be the D (6 bases). V was cut by 3 bases and J by 3 bases, with 12 bases left in between. CDR1 is SGDLS, CDR2 YYNGEE, per germline. There are 14 residues in the CDR3.

This clone has a single count. The CDR3 spells CASSPQGQETQYF. The DNA of the CDR3 is TGTGCCAGCAGCCCGCAGGGTCAAGAGACCCAGTACTTC. The chain joins TRBV7-3 to TRBJ2-5, with D tentatively TRBD1 (5 bases). CDR3 length: 13 residues. Germline V gene lookup returns CDR1 SGHTA and CDR2 FQGTGA. V was pared by 5 bases and J by 2 bases, with 9 bases between.

V gene TRBV9 combines with J gene TRBJ1-2, with TRBD1 as a possible D gene (5 bases). Trimming took off 7 bases at V and 2 bases at J, with 12 bases between the two ends. The CDR3 extends over 13 amino acids. CDR1 is SGDLS, CDR2 YYNGEE, per germline. CDR3 sequence: CASSSGGNYGYTF. The DNA of the CDR3 is TGTGCCAGCTCCTCCGGGGGGAACTATGGCTACACCTTC.

The CDR3 region is CASRMTATYGYTF. The DNA for the CDR3 is TGTGCCAGCAGGATGACAGCGACTTATGGCTACACCTTC. The rearrangement links TRBV6-5 to TRBJ1-2; a possible D gene is TRBD1 (5 bases). Germline lookup yields CDR1 MNHEY and CDR2 SVGAGI. Between the trimmed V and J ends, which lost 6 bases and 5 bases, there was a span of 13 bases. The CDR3 loop spans 13 amino acids.

This chain uses TRBV28 with TRBJ1-1, with a tentative D call TRBD1 (6 bases). Germline V gene data show CDR1 as MDHEN and CDR2 as SYDVKM. The CDR3 has 13 amino acids. V was shortened by 7 bases and J by 11 bases, with 20 bases between the two germline ends. This CDR3 is CASTPGPGGAAFF. CDR3 DNA: TGTGCCAGCACCCCAGGCCCCGGGGGGGCTGCTTTCTTT. The entire variable domain, with the rest obtained from reference TRBV28 and TRBJ1-1, is as follows: DVKVTQSSRYLVKRTGEKVFLECVQDMDHENMFWYRQDPGLGLRLIYFSYDVKMKEKGDIPEGYSVSREKKERFSLILESASTNQTSMYLCASTPGPGGAAFFGQGTRLTVV.

As for this clone: One end of the junction fails to match germline, which may point to a read error. J is TRBJ1-2 and V is TRBV30; the D gene is possibly TRBD1 (6 bases). This CDR3 comprises 15 residues. The germline gives CDR1 GTSNPN, CDR2 SVGIG (reference sequence). The CDR3 protein is CVWSRRQENLYGYTF. Written as DNA, the CDR3 is TGTGTCTGGAGTAGACGACAGGAAAACCTCTATGGCTACACCTTC.

About this clone itself: A junction end diverges from the germline sequence, so it may reflect a read error. The chain is built from TRBV15 and TRBJ1-3; D not resolved. The CDR3 runs to 12 residues. Germline V gene sequence: CDR1 LNHNV, CDR2 YYDKDF (reference sequence). This chain's CDR3 is CAASPSGNTIYF. CDR3 nucleotides: TGTGCCGCCAGTCCATCTGGAAACACCATATATTTT. Full variable domain (remainder filled in from reference TRBV15 and TRBJ1-3): DAMVIQNPRYQVTQFGKPVTLSCSQTLNHNVMYWYQQKSSQAPKLLFHYYDKDFNNEADTPDNFQSRRPNTSFCFLDIRSPGLGDTAMYLCAASPSGNTIYFGEGSWLTVV.

Of note for this clone: A read error may produce the germline difference seen at one junction end. DNA of the CDR3: TGTGCCAGCTCACCCGGACAGTCGCCGCTATTC. Amino acids: CASSPGQSPLF. This chain connects TRBV18 to TRBJ2-7, with D possibly matching TRBD1 (6 bases). The CDR3 length is 11 residues. CDR1 and CDR2 from the germline V gene are KGHSH and LQKENI.

The V and J genes are TRBV4-3 and TRBJ1-4, with D possibly matching TRBD1 (5 bases). The V gene lost 1 base and the J gene lost 6 bases, with 15 bases spanning the gap. CDR3 length: 16 residues. Germline-derived CDR1 and CDR2 are LGHNA and YSLEER. The CDR3 here is CASSQADGGWDEKLFF. CDR3 in DNA: TGCGCCAGCAGCCAAGCCGACGGGGGTTGGGATGAAAAACTGTTTTTT.

The rearrangement uses TRBV10-3 and TRBJ1-6; no clear D gene. Trimming stripped 3 bases from V and 7 bases from J, with 7 bases between. Germline CDR1 ENHRY, CDR2 SYGVKD. The CDR3 sequence is 13 residues long. For the CDR3, the DNA is TGTGCCATCAGTGATAACACCAATTCACCCCTCCACTTT. Amino acids: CAISDNTNSPLHF.